This T cell receptor (beta chain) originates from a study of shared clonotypes between healthy human individuals. Findings and limits, study-wide: An effect of sequencing depth on clonotype sharing among donors was expected. Incomplete sequencing of sorted subsets was indicated by rarefaction despite large depth.

As regards this clone: The target antigen is unknown. Other DNA sequences of this sample code for an identical CDR3.

Naive CD8 cells, CD45RO-negative and positively selected for CCR7, excluded terminally differentiated effector memory CD45RA+ cells. The CDR3 extends over 13 amino acids. CDR1 is SEHNR, CDR2 FQNEAQ, per germline (reference sequence). Trimming pared 5 bases from V and 2 bases from J, leaving 10 bases between. The authors distributed each subset's genomic DNA evenly over several immunoSEQ plates. Source study methods: Filtering differed, since immunoSEQ gave only junction sequences and no quality scores. Only in-frame clones appear in the TCRdb table, and some are missing; sequencing was by immunoSEQ multiplex PCR. For V, J and clone size, that table is used; D and trimming come from the DNA. This sample has around 2,100,000 clones, with about 95% found just once.

The source of this sequence is a young man in good health. The V and J genes are TRBV7-9 and TRBJ2-7; D gene ambiguous. Material for sequencing was naive CD8+ T cells sorted from blood. CDR3 sequence (DNA): TGTGCCAGCAGCCTCACCGCAGCCTACGAGCAGTACTTC. Protein sequence: CASSLTAAYEQYF.